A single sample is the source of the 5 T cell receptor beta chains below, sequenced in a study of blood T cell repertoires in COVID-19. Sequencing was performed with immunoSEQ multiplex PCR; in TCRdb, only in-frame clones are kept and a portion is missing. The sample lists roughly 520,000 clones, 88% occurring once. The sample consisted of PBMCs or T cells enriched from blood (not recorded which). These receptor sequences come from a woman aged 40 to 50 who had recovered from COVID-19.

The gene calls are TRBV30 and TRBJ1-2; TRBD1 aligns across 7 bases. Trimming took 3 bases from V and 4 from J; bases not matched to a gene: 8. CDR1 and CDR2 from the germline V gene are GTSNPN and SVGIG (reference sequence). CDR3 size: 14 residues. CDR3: CAWSRAGTVYGYTF. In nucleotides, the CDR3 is TGTGCCTGGAGCCGCGCCGGGACAGTCTATGGCTACACCTTC. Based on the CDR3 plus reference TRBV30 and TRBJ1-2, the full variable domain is SQTIHQWPATLVQPVGSPLSLECTVEGTSNPNLYWYRQAAGRGLQLLFYSVGIGQISSEVPQNLSASRPQDRQFILSSKKLLLSDSGFYLCAWSRAGTVYGYTFGSGTRLTVV.

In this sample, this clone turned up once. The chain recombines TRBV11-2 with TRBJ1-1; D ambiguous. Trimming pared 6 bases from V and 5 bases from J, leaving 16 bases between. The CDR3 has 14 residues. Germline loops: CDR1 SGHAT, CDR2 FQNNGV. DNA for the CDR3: TGTGCCAGCAGAAAGAGGGTGGGGATGACTGAAGCTTTCTTT. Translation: CASRKRVGMTEAFF.

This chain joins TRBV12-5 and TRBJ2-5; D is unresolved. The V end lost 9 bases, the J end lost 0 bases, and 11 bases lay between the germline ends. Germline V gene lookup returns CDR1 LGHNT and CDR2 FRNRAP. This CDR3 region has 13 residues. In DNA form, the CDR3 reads TGTGCTAGCCGGTCCCGGGACCAAGAGACCCAGTACTTC. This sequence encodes CASRSRDQETQYF.

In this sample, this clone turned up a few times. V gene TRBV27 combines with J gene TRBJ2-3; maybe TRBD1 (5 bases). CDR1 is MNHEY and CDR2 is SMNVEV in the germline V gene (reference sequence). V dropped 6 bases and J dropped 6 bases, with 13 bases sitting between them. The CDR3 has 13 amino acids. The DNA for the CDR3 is TGTGCCAGCAGAAAGCCAGGGCCCGATACGCAGTATTTT. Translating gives CASRKPGPDTQYF.

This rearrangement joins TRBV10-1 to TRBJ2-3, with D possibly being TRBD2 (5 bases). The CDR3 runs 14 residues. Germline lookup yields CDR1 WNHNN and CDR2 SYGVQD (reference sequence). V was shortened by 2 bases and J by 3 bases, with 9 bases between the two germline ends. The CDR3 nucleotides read TGCGCCAGCAGTGAGACTGAGGGAACAGATACGCAGTATTTT. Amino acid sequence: CASSETEGTDTQYF.